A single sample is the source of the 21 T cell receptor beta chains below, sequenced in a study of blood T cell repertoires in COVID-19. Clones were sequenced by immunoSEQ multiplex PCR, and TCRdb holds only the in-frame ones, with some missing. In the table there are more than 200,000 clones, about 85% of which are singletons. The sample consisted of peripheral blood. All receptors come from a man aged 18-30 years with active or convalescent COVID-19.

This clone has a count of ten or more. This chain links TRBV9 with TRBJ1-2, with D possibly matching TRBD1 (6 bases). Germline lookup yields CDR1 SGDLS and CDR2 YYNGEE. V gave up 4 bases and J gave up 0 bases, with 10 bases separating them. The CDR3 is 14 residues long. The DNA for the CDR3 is TGTGCCAGCAGCCGGGACACTACTAACTATGGCTACACCTTC. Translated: CASSRDTTNYGYTF.

The DNA for the CDR3 is TGTGCCAGCAGCCTGCAGACAGGAAACTATGGCTACACCTTC. Encoded protein: CASSLQTGNYGYTF. The chain has TRBV5-4 and TRBJ1-2, with D possibly being TRBD1 (6 bases). The V gene's germline CDR1 is SGHNT and CDR2 YYREEE (reference sequence). The CDR3 extends over 14 amino acids. Between the trimmed V and J ends, which lost 4 bases and 2 bases, there was a span of 12 bases.

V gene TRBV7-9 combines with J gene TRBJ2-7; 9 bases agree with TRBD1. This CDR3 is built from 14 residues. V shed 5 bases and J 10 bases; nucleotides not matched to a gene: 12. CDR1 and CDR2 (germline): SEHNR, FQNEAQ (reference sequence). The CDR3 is CASSRDRVGGPQYF. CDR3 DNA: TGTGCCAGCAGCCGGGACAGGGTAGGTGGCCCCCAGTACTTC.

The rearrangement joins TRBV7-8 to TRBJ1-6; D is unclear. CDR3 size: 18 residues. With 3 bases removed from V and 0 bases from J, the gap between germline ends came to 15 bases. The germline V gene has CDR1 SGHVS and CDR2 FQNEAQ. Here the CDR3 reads CASSFSRSVSSYNSPLHF. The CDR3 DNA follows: TGTGCCAGCAGCTTTTCTCGATCAGTAAGCTCCTATAATTCACCCCTCCACTTT.

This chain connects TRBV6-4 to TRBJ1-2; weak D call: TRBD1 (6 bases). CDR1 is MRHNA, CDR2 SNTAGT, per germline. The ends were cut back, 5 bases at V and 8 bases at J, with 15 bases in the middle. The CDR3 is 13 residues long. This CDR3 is CASSLPGGLGYTF. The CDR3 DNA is TGTGCCAGCAGTCTTCCCGGGGGGCTGGGCTACACCTTC.

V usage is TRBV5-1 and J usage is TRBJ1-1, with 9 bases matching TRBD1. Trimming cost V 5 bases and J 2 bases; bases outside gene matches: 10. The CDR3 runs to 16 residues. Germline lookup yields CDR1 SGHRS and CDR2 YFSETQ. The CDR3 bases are TGCGCCAGCAGGACCATAGGACAGGGGTTAAACACTGAAGCTTTCTTT. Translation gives CASRTIGQGLNTEAFF.

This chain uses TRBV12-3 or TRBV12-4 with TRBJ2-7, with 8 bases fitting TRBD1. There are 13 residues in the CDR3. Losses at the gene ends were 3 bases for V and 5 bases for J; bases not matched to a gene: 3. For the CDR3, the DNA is TGTGCCAGCAGTTTGCAGGGGGCAAACGAGCAGTACTTC. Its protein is CASSLQGANEQYF.

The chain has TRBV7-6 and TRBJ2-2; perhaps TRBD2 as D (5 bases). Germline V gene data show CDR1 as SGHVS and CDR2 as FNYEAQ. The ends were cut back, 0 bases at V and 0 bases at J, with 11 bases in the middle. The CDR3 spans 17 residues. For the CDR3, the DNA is TGTGCCAGCAGCTTAGCATTTAGGACTGCGAACACCGGGGAGCTGTTTTTT. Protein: CASSLAFRTANTGELFF.

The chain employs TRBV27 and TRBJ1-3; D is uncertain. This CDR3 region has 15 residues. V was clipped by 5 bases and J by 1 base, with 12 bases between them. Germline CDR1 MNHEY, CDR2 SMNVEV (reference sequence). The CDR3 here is CASSGRTESGNTIYF. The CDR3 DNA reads TGTGCCAGCAGTGGGCGCACTGAATCTGGAAACACCATATATTTT.

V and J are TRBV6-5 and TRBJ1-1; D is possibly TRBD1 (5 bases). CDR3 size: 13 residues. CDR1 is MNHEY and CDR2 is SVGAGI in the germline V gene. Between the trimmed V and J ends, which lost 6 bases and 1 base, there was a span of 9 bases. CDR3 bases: TGTGCCAGCAGGTATACAGGGAACACTGAAGCTTTCTTT. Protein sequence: CASRYTGNTEAFF.

CDR3 nucleotide sequence: TGTGCCAGCACGGCCACAGGGGTTGGCAATCAGCCCCAGCATTTT. It specifies CASTATGVGNQPQHF. The chain combines TRBV28 with TRBJ1-5; 7 nucleotides agree with TRBD1. This CDR3 comprises 15 residues. Germline V lookup: CDR1 MDHEN, CDR2 SYDVKM. V was clipped by 7 bases and J by 2 bases; unmatched bases: 8.

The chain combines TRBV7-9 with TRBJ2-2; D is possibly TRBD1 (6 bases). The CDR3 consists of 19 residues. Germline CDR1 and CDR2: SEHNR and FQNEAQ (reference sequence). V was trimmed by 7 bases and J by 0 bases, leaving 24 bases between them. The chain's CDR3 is CASTTRDSGHPPNTGELFF. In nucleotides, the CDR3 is TGTGCCAGCACCACCCGAGATTCGGGACACCCACCGAACACCGGGGAGCTGTTTTTT. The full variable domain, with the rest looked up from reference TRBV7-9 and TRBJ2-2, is DTGVSQNPRHKITKRGQNVTFRCDPISEHNRLYWYRQTLGQGPEFLTYFQNEAQLEKSRLLSDRFSAERPKGSFSTLEIQRTEQGDSAMYLCASTTRDSGHPPNTGELFFGEGSRLTVL.

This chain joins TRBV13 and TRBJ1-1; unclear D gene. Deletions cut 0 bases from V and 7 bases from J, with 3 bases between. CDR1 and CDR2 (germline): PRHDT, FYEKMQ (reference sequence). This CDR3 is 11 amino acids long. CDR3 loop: CASSLGLEAFF. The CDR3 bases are TGTGCCAGCAGCTTAGGTCTTGAAGCTTTCTTT.

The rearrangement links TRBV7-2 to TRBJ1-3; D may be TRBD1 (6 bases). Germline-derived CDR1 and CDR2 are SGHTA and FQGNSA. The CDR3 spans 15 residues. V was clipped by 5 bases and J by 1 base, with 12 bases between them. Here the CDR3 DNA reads TGTGCCAGCAGCCCAGTGGGGGCTTCTGGAAACACCATATATTTT. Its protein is CASSPVGASGNTIYF.

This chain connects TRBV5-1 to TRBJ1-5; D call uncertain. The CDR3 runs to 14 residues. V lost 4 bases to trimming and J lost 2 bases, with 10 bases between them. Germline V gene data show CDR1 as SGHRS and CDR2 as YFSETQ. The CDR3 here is CASSMVGGNQPQHF. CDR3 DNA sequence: TGCGCCAGCAGCATGGTCGGGGGCAATCAGCCCCAGCATTTT.

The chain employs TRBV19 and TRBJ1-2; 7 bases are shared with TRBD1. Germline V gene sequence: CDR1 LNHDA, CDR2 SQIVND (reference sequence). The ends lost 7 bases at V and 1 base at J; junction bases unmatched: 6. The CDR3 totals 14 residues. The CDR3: CASMGQTVNYGYTF. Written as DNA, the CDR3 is TGTGCCAGTATGGGACAGACAGTTAACTATGGCTACACCTTC.

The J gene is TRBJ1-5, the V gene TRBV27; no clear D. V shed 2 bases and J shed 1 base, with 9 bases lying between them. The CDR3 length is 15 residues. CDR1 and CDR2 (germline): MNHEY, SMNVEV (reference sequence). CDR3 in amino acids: CASSLGGLSNQPQHF. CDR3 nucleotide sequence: TGTGCCAGCAGTTTAGGCGGTTTGAGCAATCAGCCCCAGCATTTT.

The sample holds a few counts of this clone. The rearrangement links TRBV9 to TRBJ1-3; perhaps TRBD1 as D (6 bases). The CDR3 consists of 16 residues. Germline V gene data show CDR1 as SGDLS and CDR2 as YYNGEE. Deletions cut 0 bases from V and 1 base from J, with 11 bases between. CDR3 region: CASSVGLGTSGNTIYF. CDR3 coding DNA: TGTGCCAGCAGCGTAGGCCTTGGGACATCTGGAAACACCATATATTTT.

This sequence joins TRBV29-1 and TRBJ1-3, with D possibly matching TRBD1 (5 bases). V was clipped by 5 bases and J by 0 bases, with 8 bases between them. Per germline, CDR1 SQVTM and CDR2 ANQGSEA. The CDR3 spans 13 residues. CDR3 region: CSVRQLSGNTIYF. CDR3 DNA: TGCAGCGTTAGACAGCTCTCTGGAAACACCATATATTTT. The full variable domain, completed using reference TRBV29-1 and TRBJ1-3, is SAVISQKPSRDICQRGTSLTIQCQVDSQVTMMFWYRQQPGQSLTLIATANQGSEATYESGFVIDKFPISRPNLTFSTLTVSNMSPEDSSIYLCSVRQLSGNTIYFGEGSWLTVV.

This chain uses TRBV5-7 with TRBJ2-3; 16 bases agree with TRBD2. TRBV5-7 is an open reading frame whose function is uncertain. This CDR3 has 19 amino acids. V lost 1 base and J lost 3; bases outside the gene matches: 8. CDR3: CASSLLGLAGGPGTDTQYF. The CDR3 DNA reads TGTGCCAGCAGCTTGTTGGGACTAGCGGGGGGGCCGGGGACAGATACGCAGTATTTT.

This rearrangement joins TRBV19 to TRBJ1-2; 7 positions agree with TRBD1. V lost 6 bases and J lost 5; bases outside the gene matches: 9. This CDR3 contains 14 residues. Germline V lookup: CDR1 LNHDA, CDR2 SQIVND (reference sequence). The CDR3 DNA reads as TGTGCCAGTAGCGAACCGAGGGGGCCTTATGGCTACACCTTC. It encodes CASSEPRGPYGYTF.